The rows below give T cell receptor beta chains drawn from one sample of a study of blood T cell repertoires in COVID-19. TCRdb's copy holds only in-frame clones and misses some; the assay was immunoSEQ multiplex PCR. The sample has tens of thousands of clones; under 95% are singletons. The sample consisted of peripheral blood. The receptor set was obtained from a man between 65 and 79 years old with active COVID-19. The CDR3 runs from the conserved cysteine through the conserved F or W. The order of the fields is clone size, J gene, D gene, V gene, CDR3 length, CDR3 protein, CDR3 DNA. A D gene is named only where the DNA matches it firmly. Expanded clones are given a class, and other clones once, few, many or no size at all.

size: NA; J: TRBJ2-1; D: NA; V: TRBV7-9; length: 14; CDR3: CASSLGTSYNEQFF; DNA: TGTGCCAGCAGCCTAGGGACTTCCTACAATGAGCAGTTCTTC
size: NA; J: TRBJ2-7; D: NA; V: TRBV6-1; length: 13; CDR3: CASSESYPLEQYF; DNA: TGTGCCAGCAGTGAGAGTTACCCTCTCGAGCAGTACTTC
size: NA; J: TRBJ2-3; D: NA; V: TRBV5-5; length: 16; CDR3: CASNSDIIGITDTQYF; DNA: TGTGCCAGCAATTCGGACATCATCGGCATCACAGATACGCAGTATTTT
size: NA; J: TRBJ2-7; D: NA; V: TRBV18; length: 15; CDR3: CASSPSWQGSYEQYF; DNA: TGTGCCAGCTCACCATCCTGGCAGGGGTCATACGAGCAGTACTTC
size: NA; J: TRBJ2-1; D: TRBD1; V: TRBV9; length: 15; CDR3: CASSAGQGSYNEQFF; DNA: TGTGCCAGCAGCGCGGGACAGGGCTCCTACAATGAGCAGTTCTTC
size: NA; J: TRBJ1-2; D: TRBD1; V: TRBV19; length: 15; CDR3: CASSPPDRGVGGYTF; DNA: TGTGCCAGTAGTCCCCCGGACAGGGGAGTCGGTGGCTACACCTTC
size: NA; J: TRBJ2-1; D: TRBD2; V: TRBV5-1; length: 16; CDR3: CASSLGSGGAYNEQFF; DNA: TGCGCCAGCAGCTTGGGTAGCGGGGGCGCCTACAATGAGCAGTTCTTC
size: once; J: TRBJ2-7; D: TRBD1; V: TRBV6-5; length: 14; CDR3: CASSPDRGIYEQYF; DNA: TGTGCCAGCAGCCCCGACAGGGGAATCTACGAGCAGTACTTC
size: NA; J: TRBJ2-3; D: NA; V: TRBV2; length: 15; CDR3: CASSDRTSLGSTQYF; DNA: TGTGCCAGCAGTGACCGTACTAGCCTAGGTTCCACGCAGTATTTT
size: NA; J: TRBJ2-3; D: TRBD2; V: TRBV7-7; length: 16; CDR3: CASSIGLAGGADTQYF; DNA: TGTGCTAGCAGCATAGGACTAGCGGGGGGTGCAGATACGCAGTATTTT
size: NA; J: TRBJ2-3; D: TRBD2; V: TRBV9; length: 17; CDR3: CASSVVASGGFTDTQYF; DNA: TGTGCCAGCAGCGTAGTGGCTAGCGGGGGATTCACAGATACGCAGTATTTT
size: NA; J: TRBJ1-5; D: NA; V: TRBV4-1; length: 15; CDR3: CASSQELADYQPQHF; DNA: TGCGCCAGCAGCCAAGAATTGGCAGATTATCAGCCCCAGCATTTT
size: NA; J: TRBJ2-2; D: TRBD1; V: TRBV4-1; length: 16; CDR3: CASRQSGTGGTGELFF; DNA: TGCGCCAGCAGACAGTCCGGGACAGGGGGCACCGGGGAGCTGTTTTTT
size: NA; J: TRBJ2-7; D: NA; V: TRBV5-1; length: 16; CDR3: CASSLAGNLDSYEQYF; DNA: TGCGCCAGCAGCTTGGCGGGGAACCTTGACTCCTACGAGCAGTACTTC
size: NA; J: TRBJ1-2; D: NA; V: TRBV12-3/TRBV12-4; length: 13; CDR3: CASSFRQGYGYTF; DNA: TGTGCCAGCAGTTTTAGGCAGGGCTATGGCTACACCTTC
size: NA; J: TRBJ1-1; D: NA; V: TRBV15; length: 15; CDR3: CATSRPGGANTEAFF; DNA: TGTGCCACCAGCAGGCCAGGTGGGGCGAACACTGAAGCTTTCTTT
size: NA; J: TRBJ2-7; D: TRBD1; V: TRBV10-3; length: 14; CDR3: CAISAGTGRYEQYF; DNA: TGTGCCATCAGCGCCGGGACAGGGAGGTACGAGCAGTACTTC
size: NA; J: TRBJ1-2; D: NA; V: TRBV15; length: 14; CDR3: CATSRDRTVYGYTF; DNA: TGTGCCACCAGCAGAGATAGGACAGTGTATGGCTACACCTTC
size: NA; J: TRBJ2-7; D: NA; V: TRBV3-1/TRBV3-2; length: 11; CDR3: CASSPGGEQYF; DNA: TGTGCCAGCAGCCCTGGGGGGGAGCAGTACTTC
size: NA; J: TRBJ1-5; D: NA; V: TRBV10-1; length: 17; CDR3: CASSESNSPYSNQPQHF; DNA: TGCGCCAGCAGTGAGTCGAACAGCCCGTATAGCAATCAGCCCCAGCATTTT
size: NA; J: TRBJ1-1; D: NA; V: TRBV9; length: 14; CDR3: CASSVGQLNTEAFF; DNA: TGTGCCAGCAGCGTCGGACAGCTGAACACTGAAGCTTTCTTT
size: NA; J: TRBJ1-1; D: NA; V: TRBV12-5; length: 14; CDR3: CASGLVAGGTEAFF; DNA: TGTGCTAGTGGTTTGGTGGCGGGGGGCACTGAAGCTTTCTTT
size: NA; J: TRBJ2-3; D: NA; V: TRBV5-4; length: 14; CDR3: CASSFDPSVDTQYF; DNA: TGTGCCAGCAGCTTTGACCCTAGCGTAGATACGCAGTATTTT
size: NA; J: TRBJ1-2; D: NA; V: TRBV5-8; length: 13; CDR3: CASSLVQTYGYTF; DNA: TGTGCCAGCAGCTTGGTACAAACCTATGGCTACACCTTC
size: NA; J: TRBJ2-3; D: TRBD2; V: TRBV11-2; length: 16; CDR3: CASSLALADWGDTQYF; DNA: TGTGCCAGCAGCTTAGCGCTAGCGGACTGGGGAGATACGCAGTATTTT
size: NA; J: TRBJ2-3; D: NA; V: TRBV7-2; length: 14; CDR3: CASSLLVRTDTQYF; DNA: TGTGCCAGCAGCTTACTAGTTCGCACAGATACGCAGTATTTT
size: NA; J: TRBJ2-1; D: NA; V: TRBV7-2; length: 15; CDR3: CASSLAYGSYNEQFF; DNA: TGTGCCAGCAGTCTAGCGTACGGCTCCTACAATGAGCAGTTCTTC
size: NA; J: TRBJ2-6; D: NA; V: TRBV11-3; length: 19; CDR3: CASSLGPGLTSSGANVLTF; DNA: TGTGCCAGCAGCTTAGGGCCGGGACTGACCTCCTCTGGGGCCAACGTCCTGACTTTC
size: NA; J: TRBJ1-5; D: NA; V: TRBV10-3; length: 12; CDR3: CAISDSNQPQHF; DNA: TGTGCCATTTCCGACAGTAATCAGCCCCAGCATTTT
size: NA; J: TRBJ2-5; D: NA; V: TRBV3-1/TRBV3-2; length: 16; CDR3: CASSQEGGSPQETQYF; DNA: TGTGCCAGCAGCCAAGAGGGGGGTAGCCCCCAAGAGACCCAGTACTTC
size: NA; J: TRBJ1-2; D: TRBD1; V: TRBV7-9; length: 16; CDR3: CTSSLSSAGGNYGYTF; DNA: TGTACCAGCAGCTTATCCTCCGCAGGGGGGAACTATGGCTACACCTTC
size: NA; J: TRBJ1-1; D: TRBD1; V: TRBV28; length: 17; CDR3: CASSLGGQGALGTEAFF; DNA: TGTGCCAGCAGTTTAGGGGGACAGGGGGCTCTTGGGACTGAAGCTTTCTTT
size: NA; J: TRBJ2-1; D: TRBD2; V: TRBV7-9; length: 13; CDR3: CASRLAGRNEQFF; DNA: TGTGCCAGCAGACTAGCGGGGAGAAATGAGCAGTTCTTC
size: NA; J: TRBJ2-7; D: NA; V: TRBV11-1; length: 14; CDR3: CASSLGNSGYEQYF; DNA: TGTGCCAGCAGCTTAGGTAATAGCGGCTACGAGCAGTACTTC